This T cell receptor beta chain was sequenced in a study of T cells in Graves' hyperthyroidism and ophthalmopathy. The ends were cut back, 1 base at V and 3 bases at J, with 12 bases in the middle. The germline CDR1 and CDR2 sequences are SQVTM and ANQGSEA. The CDR3 spans 14 residues. It was RNA transcripts that yielded the amplified TCR beta CDR3 regions. During a first-round RT-PCR of the TCR CDR3, the HTBI primer set was used. TCRdb re-analysed the multiplex PCR reads in MiXCR, keeping a single row per CDR3 protein. The sample gives hundreds of thousands of distinct CDR3 sequences, about 20% of which show up once; roughly 44% is in the top ten. This clonotype was seen only a few times.

The clonotype originates from a man between 40 and 49 years old with Graves' ophthalmopathy. The chain recombines TRBV29-1 with TRBJ1-2; D gene ambiguous. The sample comprised blood. CDR3 protein: CSVEAGGSYYGYTF. The CDR3 nucleotides read TGCAGCGTTGAAGCCGGAGGATCGTACTATGGCTACACCTTC.